This TCR beta chain was captured in a study of vaccination effects on CD4 cells after COVID-19. Overall study results and limits: Infection-derived and vaccine-derived clones contracted markedly late after vaccination.

The method was immunoSEQ multiplex PCR; TCRdb's version includes in-frame clones alone and lacks a portion of them. The sample has 40,000 to 50,000 clones; approximately 70% are singletons. Before sequencing took place, the ViraFEST assay used viral peptide pools to expand antigen-specific CD4+ T cells. Culture lasted about 10 days before CD4+ T cell isolation. By PCR, the person was confirmed to have had SARS-CoV-2 infection between March and December 2020. The CDR3 is 15 residues long. CDR1 and CDR2 (germline): SQVTM, ANQGSEA. Trimming took 0 bases from V and 2 from J, leaving 11 bases between them. On this clone: The antigen is unknown.

This TCR was sampled from a human donor who had a prior SARS-CoV-2 infection. This chain joins TRBV29-1 and TRBJ1-5; D may be TRBD1 (5 bases). Specimen: CD4+ T cells from PBMCs cultured with a peptide pool, collected before COVID-19 vaccination. CDR3 nucleotide sequence: TGCAGCGTTGAAGAATCGGGGGGTGGCAATCAGCCCCAGCATTTT. It translates to CSVEESGGGNQPQHF.